This entry describes one T cell receptor beta chain. This sample stems from a study of cytotoxic CD8 clonotypes in ibrutinib-treated CLL. The assay was immunoSEQ multiplex PCR, and TCRdb's table has in-frame clones only and misses some. The sample shows roughly 160,000 clones, 81% of them seen only once. Sequenced material: PBMCs, taken after 12 months of ibrutinib treatment. The sequence came from a human donor with chronic lymphocytic leukemia.

CDR3 nucleotides: TGTGCCAGCAGCTTAGGTGGTGCCCCTTACGAGCAGTACTTC. It translates to CASSLGGAPYEQYF. This rearrangement joins TRBV7-2 to TRBJ2-7; D not resolved. This CDR3 spans 14 amino acids. V was trimmed by 1 base and J by 4 bases, leaving 11 bases between them. CDR1 is SGHTA, CDR2 FQGNSA, per germline.